This entry lists 22 T cell receptor beta chains sequenced from one sample in a study of T cells in Graves' hyperthyroidism and ophthalmopathy. Using RNA transcripts as the source, TCR beta CDR3 regions were amplified. With the HTBI primer set, the TCR CDR3 went through a first round of RT-PCR. TCRdb reanalysed the multiplex PCR reads using MiXCR and keeps one entry per CDR3 protein. The table has 640,000 or so distinct CDR3 sequences, approximately 14% seen once. Sequencing used blood. These receptors all come from a woman in her thirties or forties with Graves' ophthalmopathy.

In its sample, this clonotype was seen a few times. The chain joins TRBV6-5 to TRBJ1-5; D remains unclear. This CDR3 spans 17 amino acids. Germline lookup yields CDR1 MNHEY and CDR2 SVGAGI. Deletions cut 6 bases from V and 0 bases from J, with 18 bases between. CDR3 protein: CASSYRTTLNSNQPQHF. CDR3 bases: TGTGCCAGCAGCTACCGGACGACCCTGAATAGCAATCAGCCCCAGCATTTT.

The chain employs TRBV10-3 and TRBJ1-6, with 7 bases matching TRBD1. The CDR3 runs to 15 residues. The trim removed 0 bases at V and 9 bases at J, leaving 5 bases unmatched. Germline V lookup: CDR1 ENHRY, CDR2 SYGVKD. The CDR3: CAISESTTGSSPLHF. CDR3 DNA: TGTGCCATCAGTGAGTCGACGACAGGGAGTTCACCCCTCCACTTT.

This clonotype has at least ten counts. The rearrangement joins TRBV15 to TRBJ2-5; unclear D gene. CDR1 and CDR2 from the germline V gene are LNHNV and YYDKDF (reference sequence). The V end was cut by 4 bases, the J end by 5 bases, with 11 bases between. The CDR3 runs 13 residues. The CDR3 region is CATSTARWETQYF. In DNA form, the CDR3 reads TGTGCCACCAGCACTGCCAGGTGGGAGACCCAGTACTTC.

This clonotype was counted many times. J is TRBJ2-1 and V is TRBV6-2 or TRBV6-3, with 11 bases that match TRBD2. Losses at the gene ends were 4 bases for V and 6 bases for J; bases not matched to a gene: 8. CDR1 MNHEY and CDR2 SVGEGT come from the germline V gene. This CDR3 spans 16 amino acids. Written as DNA, the CDR3 is TGTGCCAGCAGTTCCCCACTAGCGGGAGTCTTCAATGAGCAGTTCTTC. Translated, it gives CASSSPLAGVFNEQFF.

The table lists this clonotype with many counts. This chain uses TRBV7-3 with TRBJ2-2, with 7 bases matching TRBD2. Germline V lookup: CDR1 SGHTA, CDR2 FQGTGA. The CDR3 has 16 amino acids. Losses at the gene ends were 2 bases for V and 5 bases for J; bases not matched to a gene: 8. CDR3 sequence (DNA): TGTGCCAGCAGCTTAGGTGCGGGAGTGAATACCGGGGAGCTGTTTTTT. It encodes CASSLGAGVNTGELFF. The variable domain in full, with the rest retrieved from reference TRBV7-3 and TRBJ2-2, is GAGVSQTPSNKVTEKGKYVELRCDPISGHTALYWYRQSLGQGPEFLIYFQGTGAADDSGLPNDRFFAVRPEGSVSTLKIQRTERGDSAVYLCASSLGAGVNTGELFFGEGSRLTVL.

This rearrangement joins TRBV4-2 to TRBJ2-2; the D gene is possibly TRBD2 (6 bases). V shed 4 bases and J shed 6 bases, with 15 bases lying between them. CDR3 size: 15 residues. Germline V gene sequence: CDR1 LGHNA, CDR2 YNFKEQ. The CDR3 coding sequence is TGTGCCAGCAGCCGCGGGACTTTGGTTTCCGGGGAGCTGTTTTTT. Its protein product is CASSRGTLVSGELFF.

This clonotype was found a few times. The chain combines TRBV6-1 with TRBJ2-7, with 8 bases aligning to TRBD1. V lost 10 bases and J lost 3; bases outside the gene matches: 5. Germline CDR1 MNHNS, CDR2 SASEGT. CDR3 size: 12 residues. The CDR3 reads CAITDRDYEQYF. CDR3 in DNA: TGTGCCATCACGGACAGGGACTACGAGCAGTACTTC.

The chain has TRBV5-1 and TRBJ2-2; D unclear. V was clipped by 3 bases and J by 7 bases, with 7 bases between them. Germline loops: CDR1 SGHRS, CDR2 YFSETQ. The CDR3 is made up of 12 amino acids. The CDR3 nucleotides are TGCGCCAGCAGCTCTAGAATCGGGGAGCTGTTTTTT. It encodes CASSSRIGELFF.

This clonotype was seen a handful of times. The genes are TRBV30 and TRBJ2-7; D might be TRBD1 or TRBD2, each matching 6 bases. The germline CDR1 and CDR2 sequences are GTSNPN and SVGIG (reference sequence). The CDR3 loop spans 12 amino acids. The CDR3 loop is CAQEGESYEQYF. In DNA form, the CDR3 reads TGTGCTCAGGAGGGGGAAAGCTACGAGCAGTACTTC. Full variable domain (remainder filled in from reference TRBV30 and TRBJ2-7): SQTIHQWPATLVQPVGSPLSLECTVEGTSNPNLYWYRQAAGRGLQLLFYSVGIGQISSEVPQNLSASRPQDRQFILSSKKLLLSDSGFYLCAQEGESYEQYFGPGTRLTVT.

In its sample, this clonotype was seen a few times. The J gene is TRBJ2-5, the V gene TRBV18; 11 bases map to TRBD1. The CDR3 runs 16 residues. V trimming: 3 bases; J trimming: 1 base; junction bases outside the gene matches: 4. Germline V gene data show CDR1 as KGHSH and CDR2 as LQKENI. CDR3 nucleotide sequence: TGTGCCAGCTCACCTCGGACAGGGGGCGTCCAAGAGACCCAGTACTTC. Translating it yields CASSPRTGGVQETQYF.

The sample holds many counts of this clonotype. This sequence joins TRBV2 and TRBJ1-1; D is undetermined. Trimming pared 5 bases from V and 4 bases from J, leaving 8 bases between. The CDR3 runs to 12 residues. Germline V CDR1 and CDR2: SNHLY, FYNNEI. The CDR3, as DNA: TGTGCCAGCAGTCAAGTCAGCACTGAAGCTTTCTTT. Encoded protein: CASSQVSTEAFF.

The chain carries TRBV24-1 and TRBJ1-1; D unresolved. In germline, CDR1 is KGHDR, CDR2 SFDVKD. The CDR3 consists of 13 residues. Trimming left V 1 base short and J 7 bases short, with 9 bases between. CDR3 protein: CATSDFRASEAFF. For the CDR3, the DNA is TGTGCCACCAGTGATTTCCGGGCGAGTGAAGCTTTCTTT.

CDR3 sequence: CASSLENFGTSDGELFF. CDR3 DNA: TGTGCCAGCAGCTTAGAAAATTTCGGGACTAGCGACGGGGAGCTGTTTTTT. V gene TRBV11-2 combines with J gene TRBJ2-2, with 10 bases fitting TRBD2. Germline values: CDR1 SGHAT, CDR2 FQNNGV. Trimming removed 0 bases from V and 7 bases from J; junction bases left unmatched: 8. The CDR3 totals 17 residues.

This clonotype was observed many times. The genes are TRBV27 and TRBJ2-7; TRBD2 matches 9 bases. In germline, CDR1 is MNHEY, CDR2 SMNVEV (reference sequence). The V gene end was trimmed by 3 bases and the J gene end by 3 bases; junction bases not matched to a gene: 9. The CDR3 runs 16 residues. The CDR3 DNA is TGTGCCAGCAGTTTTAGTGCGGGAGGGCCAGGCTACGAGCAGTACTTC. Protein sequence: CASSFSAGGPGYEQYF.

This clonotype was found many times. The rearrangement uses TRBV6-2 or TRBV6-3 and TRBJ1-1; maybe TRBD1 (5 bases). The CDR3 has 20 amino acids. Germline assignment: CDR1 MNHEY and CDR2 SVGEGT. Trimming took off 0 bases at V and 1 base at J, with 24 bases between the two ends. The CDR3 bases are TGTGCCAGCAGTTACTCTGCTACTGGACTCTTATCCGGGGGGAACACTGAAGCTTTCTTT. Its protein is CASSYSATGLLSGGNTEAFF.

On this clonotype: Given a much more abundant clone one base away, this may be a read error. The rearrangement joins TRBV24-1 to TRBJ2-2, with a possible D match to TRBD1 (6 bases). V was trimmed by 0 bases and J by 2 bases, leaving 12 bases between them. CDR1 is KGHDR and CDR2 is SFDVKD in the germline V gene. The CDR3 is 17 amino acids. The CDR3 DNA reads TGTGCCACCAGTGATTTGCCTGAACAGGGAAACACCGGGGAGCTGTTTTTT. It encodes CATSDLPEQGNTGELFF.

This clonotype was counted many times. This chain connects TRBV28 to TRBJ1-2; the match to TRBD1 covers 9 bases. V shed 6 bases and J 8 bases; nucleotides not matched to a gene: 7. CDR1 is MDHEN and CDR2 is SYDVKM in the germline V gene. The CDR3 has 13 residues. CDR3 sequence reads: CASRTGQGGGYTF. In nucleotides, the CDR3 is TGTGCCAGCAGGACGGGACAGGGAGGAGGCTACACCTTC.

For this clonotype: At one end the junction does not follow the germline gene, possibly because of a read error. The V call is TRBV5-1, the J call TRBJ2-7; TRBD1 agrees at 9 bases. This CDR3 has 13 residues. In germline, CDR1 is SGHRS, CDR2 YFSETQ. The CDR3 is CACSADRGDEQYF. CDR3 nucleotide sequence: TGCGCCTGCAGCGCGGACAGGGGAGACGAGCAGTACTTC.

This chain links TRBV11-2 with TRBJ1-1; no firm D call. Germline CDR1 and CDR2: SGHAT and FQNNGV. This CDR3 is built from 16 residues. Trimming took 5 bases from V and 4 from J, leaving 20 bases between them. CDR3 sequence (DNA): TGTGCCAGCAGCCCACCAACCCGACCACGGGGCACTGAAGCTTTCTTT. It codes for CASSPPTRPRGTEAFF.

This clonotype came up many times. This chain connects TRBV7-9 to TRBJ2-7, with TRBD1 identical over 7 bases. V shed 6 bases, J shed 3 bases, and the junction held 8 bases outside the gene matches. Germline assignment: CDR1 SEHNR and CDR2 FQNEAQ (reference sequence). CDR3 length equals 14 residues. The chain's CDR3 is CASSSRDSRYEQYF. CDR3 nucleotides: TGTGCCAGCAGTTCCCGGGACAGCCGCTACGAGCAGTACTTC.

The genes are TRBV11-2 and TRBJ1-2, with D possibly being TRBD1 (6 bases). Trimming took 3 bases from V and 8 from J, leaving 28 bases between them. The CDR3 consists of 18 residues. Germline V gene sequence: CDR1 SGHAT, CDR2 FQNNGV. In DNA, the CDR3 is TGTGCCAGCAGCTTGGGTGCCCTCCGGGACACCCAAATCGGGGGCTACACCTTC. Translating it yields CASSLGALRDTQIGGYTF. Full variable domain (missing parts from reference TRBV11-2 and TRBJ1-2): EAGVAQSPRYKIIEKRQSVAFWCNPISGHATLYWYQQILGQGPKLLIQFQNNGVVDDSQLPKDRFSAERLKGVDSTLKIQPAKLEDSAVYLCASSLGALRDTQIGGYTFGSGTRLTVV.

The gene calls are TRBV24-1 and TRBJ2-3, with D possibly TRBD1 on 5 matching bases. The CDR3 runs to 13 residues. Deletions cut 9 bases from V and 2 bases from J, with 11 bases between. Looked up from germline, CDR1 is KGHDR and CDR2 is SFDVKD. CDR3 coding DNA: TGTGCCACCCGGACAAGGGTCACAGATACGCAGTATTTT. As protein: CATRTRVTDTQYF.